This T cell receptor beta chain is from a study of Ad26.COV2.S vaccination and SARS-CoV-2 variants. Findings and caveats of the study: Analyses that measured TCR breadth and depth may have underestimated total T cell responses.

As concerns this clone: What it recognizes is unknown.

The CDR3 covers 16 residues. Trimming left V 1 base short and J 1 base short, with 11 bases between. In germline, CDR1 is LGHNA, CDR2 YNFKEQ. The repertoire was sequenced with immunoSEQ multiplex PCR; TCRdb's copy has only in-frame clones and lacks some. The repertoire holds about 420,000 clones, with 88% as singletons. As for treatment: over 15 received Ad26.COV2.S at low or high dose, single or two shots; 5 received placebo; per-sample allocation not given. Sampling occurred on day 63 after the first vaccine or placebo injection. The V call is TRBV4-2, the J call TRBJ2-1; tentatively, D is TRBD1 (5 bases). The sample consisted of peripheral blood, taken in a trial of Ad26.COV2.S vaccine versus placebo. The TCR originated in a person aged 18 to 65 who received the Ad26.COV2.S COVID-19 vaccine or a placebo. The CDR3 DNA follows: TGTGCCAGCAGCCAAGTTGCAGGGTGGTCCTACAATGAGCAGTTCTTC. Its protein is CASSQVAGWSYNEQFF.